This section outlines one T cell receptor (beta chain) sequence together with its context. Its antigen is unidentified. A second PCR, run for 7 to 11 cycles, used a sample-barcoded 5' primer plus a J-beta primer mix. Paired-end reads containing CDR3 totaled no fewer than 3 million for each sample. From the 5' RACE reads, TCRdb called clonotypes with MiXCR, one entry per CDR3 protein. The data contain 1.5 million or so distinct CDR3 sequences, around two fifths of them singletons. This CDR3 region has 14 residues. V lost 0 bases, J lost 0 bases, and 6 bases lay in between. Germline V CDR1 and CDR2: SQVTM, ANQGSEA. This entry comes from a study of blood T cells in healthy people across ages. The study's findings and limits: Across the age range, TCR beta diversity per million T cells fell in a roughly linear way.

Sequencing was done on a sample of blood. The chain recombines TRBV29-1 with TRBJ2-1; the D is unclear. The sequence derives from a woman aged 18-29 years in good health. CDR3: CSVEEDPSYNEQFF. CDR3 in DNA: TGCAGCGTTGAAGAGGATCCCTCCTACAATGAGCAGTTCTTC.